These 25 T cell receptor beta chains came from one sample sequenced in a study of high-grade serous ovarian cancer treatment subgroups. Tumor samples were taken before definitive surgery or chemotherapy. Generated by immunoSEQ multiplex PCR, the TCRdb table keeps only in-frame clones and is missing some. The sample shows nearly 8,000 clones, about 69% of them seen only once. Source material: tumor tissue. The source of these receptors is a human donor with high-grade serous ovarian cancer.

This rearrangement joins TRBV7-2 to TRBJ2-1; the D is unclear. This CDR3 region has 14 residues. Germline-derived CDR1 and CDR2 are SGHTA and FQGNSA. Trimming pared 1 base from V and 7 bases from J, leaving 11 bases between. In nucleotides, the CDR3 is TGTGCCAGCAGCTTAGGCCCGGCGGCGAATGAGCAGTTCTTC. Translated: CASSLGPAANEQFF.

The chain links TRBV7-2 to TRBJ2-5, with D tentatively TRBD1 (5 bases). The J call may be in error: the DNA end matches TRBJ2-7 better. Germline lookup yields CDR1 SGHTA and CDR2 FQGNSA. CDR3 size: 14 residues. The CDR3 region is CASSSQVSSYEQYF. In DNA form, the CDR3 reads TGTGCCAGCAGCTCACAGGTTTCTTCCTACGAGCAGTACTTC.

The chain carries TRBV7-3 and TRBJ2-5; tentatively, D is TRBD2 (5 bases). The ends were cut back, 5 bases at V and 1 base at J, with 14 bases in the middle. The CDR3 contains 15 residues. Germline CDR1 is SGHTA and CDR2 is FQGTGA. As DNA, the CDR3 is TGTGCCAGCAGCCCCCTACGAGGGAGCCAAGAGACCCAGTACTTC. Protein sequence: CASSPLRGSQETQYF.

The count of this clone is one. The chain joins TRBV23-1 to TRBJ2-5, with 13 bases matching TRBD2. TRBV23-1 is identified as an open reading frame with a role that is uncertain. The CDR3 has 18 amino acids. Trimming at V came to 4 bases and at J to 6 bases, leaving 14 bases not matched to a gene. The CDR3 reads CASSLRKCRLAGGKTQYF. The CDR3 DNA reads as TGCGCCAGCAGTCTAAGGAAGTGCCGACTAGCGGGAGGTAAGACCCAGTACTTC.

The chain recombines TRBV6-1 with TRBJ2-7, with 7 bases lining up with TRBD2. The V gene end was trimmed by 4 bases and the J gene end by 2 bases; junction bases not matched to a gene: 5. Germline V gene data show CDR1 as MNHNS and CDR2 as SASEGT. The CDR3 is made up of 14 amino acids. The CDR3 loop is CASSGEGPTYEQYF. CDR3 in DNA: TGTGCCAGCAGTGGGGAGGGACCCACCTACGAGCAGTACTTC.

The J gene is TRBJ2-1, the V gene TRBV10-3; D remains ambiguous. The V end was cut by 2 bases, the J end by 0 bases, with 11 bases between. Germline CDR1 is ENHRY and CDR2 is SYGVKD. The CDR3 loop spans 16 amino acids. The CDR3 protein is CAISEVGRRSYNEQFF. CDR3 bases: TGTGCCATCAGTGAGGTCGGCCGTCGCTCCTACAATGAGCAGTTCTTC.

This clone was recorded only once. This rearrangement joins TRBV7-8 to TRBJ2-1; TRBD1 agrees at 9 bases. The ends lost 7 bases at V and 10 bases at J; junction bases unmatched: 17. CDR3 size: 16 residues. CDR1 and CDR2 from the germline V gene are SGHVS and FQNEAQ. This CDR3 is CASTAGGTGLIWEQFF. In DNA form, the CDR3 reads TGTGCCAGCACCGCCGGGGGGACAGGGTTAATATGGGAGCAGTTCTTC.

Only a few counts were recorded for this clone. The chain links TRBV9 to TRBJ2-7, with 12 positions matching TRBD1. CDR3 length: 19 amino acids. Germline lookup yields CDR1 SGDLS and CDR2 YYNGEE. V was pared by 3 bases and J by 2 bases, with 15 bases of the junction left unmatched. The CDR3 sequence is CASSAGTGGGLAVPYEQYF. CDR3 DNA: TGTGCCAGCAGCGCGGGGACAGGGGGCGGACTAGCGGTCCCCTACGAGCAGTACTTC.

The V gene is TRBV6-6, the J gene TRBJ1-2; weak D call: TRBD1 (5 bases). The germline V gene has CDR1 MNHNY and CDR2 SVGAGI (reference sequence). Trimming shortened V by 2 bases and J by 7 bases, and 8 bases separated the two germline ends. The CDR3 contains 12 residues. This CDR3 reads CASSYQGVGYTF. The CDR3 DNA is TGTGCCAGCAGTTACCAGGGCGTTGGCTACACCTTC.

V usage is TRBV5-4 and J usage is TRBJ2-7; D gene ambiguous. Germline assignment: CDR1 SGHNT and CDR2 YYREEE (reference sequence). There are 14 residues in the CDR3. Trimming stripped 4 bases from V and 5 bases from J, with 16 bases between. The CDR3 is CASSATGSSHEQYF. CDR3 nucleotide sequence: TGTGCCAGCAGCGCGACTGGGTCCTCACACGAGCAGTACTTC.

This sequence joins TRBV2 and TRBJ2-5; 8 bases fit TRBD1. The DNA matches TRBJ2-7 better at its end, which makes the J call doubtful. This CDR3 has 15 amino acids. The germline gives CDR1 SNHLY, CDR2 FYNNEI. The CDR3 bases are TGTGCCAGCAGCGAGACCGGGACAGGAACCTACGAGCAGTACTTC. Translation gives CASSETGTGTYEQYF.

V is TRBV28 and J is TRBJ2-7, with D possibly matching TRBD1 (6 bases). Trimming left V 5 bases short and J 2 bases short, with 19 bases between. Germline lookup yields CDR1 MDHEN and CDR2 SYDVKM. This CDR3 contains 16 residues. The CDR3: CASSGGQRDPTYEQYF. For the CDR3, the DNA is TGTGCCAGCAGTGGGGGACAACGGGATCCCACCTACGAGCAGTACTTC.

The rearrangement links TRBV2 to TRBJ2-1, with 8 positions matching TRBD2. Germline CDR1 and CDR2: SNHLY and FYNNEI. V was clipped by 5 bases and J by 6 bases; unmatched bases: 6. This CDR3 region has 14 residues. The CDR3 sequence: CASSSGLGPNEQFF. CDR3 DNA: TGTGCCAGCAGTTCGGGACTAGGTCCCAATGAGCAGTTCTTC.

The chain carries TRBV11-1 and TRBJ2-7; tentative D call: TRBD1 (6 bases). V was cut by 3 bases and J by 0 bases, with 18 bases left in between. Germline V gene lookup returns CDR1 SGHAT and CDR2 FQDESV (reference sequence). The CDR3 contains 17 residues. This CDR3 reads CASSFLEAGTHSYEQYF. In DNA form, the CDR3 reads TGTGCCAGCAGCTTTCTAGAAGCCGGGACACACTCCTACGAGCAGTACTTC.

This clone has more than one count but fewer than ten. Here the CDR3 DNA reads TGTGCCAGCAGCCAAGGGCGTGGTAGCTCCTACGAGCAGTACTTC. Translation gives CASSQGRGSSYEQYF. This chain links TRBV7-2 with TRBJ2-7; D ambiguous. The CDR3 extends over 15 amino acids. Trimming removed 5 bases at V and 0 bases at J, with 14 bases between. Germline-derived CDR1 and CDR2 are SGHTA and FQGNSA.

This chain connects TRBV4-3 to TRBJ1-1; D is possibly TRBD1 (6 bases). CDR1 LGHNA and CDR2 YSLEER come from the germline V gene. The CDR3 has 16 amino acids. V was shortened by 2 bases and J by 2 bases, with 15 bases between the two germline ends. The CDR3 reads CASSQTAAGENTEAFF. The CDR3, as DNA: TGCGCCAGCAGCCAAACGGCGGCAGGGGAAAACACTGAAGCTTTCTTT.

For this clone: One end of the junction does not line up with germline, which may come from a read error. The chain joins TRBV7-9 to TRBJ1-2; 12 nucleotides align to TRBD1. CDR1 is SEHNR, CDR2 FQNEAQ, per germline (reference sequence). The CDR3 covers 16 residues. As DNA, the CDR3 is TGTGCCAGCAGCATAGCCGGGACAGGGGGCCACTATGGCTACACCTTC. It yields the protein CASSIAGTGGHYGYTF.

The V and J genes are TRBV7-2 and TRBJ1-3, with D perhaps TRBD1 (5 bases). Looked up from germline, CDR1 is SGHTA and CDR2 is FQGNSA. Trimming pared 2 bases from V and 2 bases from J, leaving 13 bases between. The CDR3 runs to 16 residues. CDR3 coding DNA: TGTGCCAGCAGCTTAATAGCGTCAGGGCCTGGAAACACCATATATTTT. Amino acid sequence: CASSLIASGPGNTIYF.

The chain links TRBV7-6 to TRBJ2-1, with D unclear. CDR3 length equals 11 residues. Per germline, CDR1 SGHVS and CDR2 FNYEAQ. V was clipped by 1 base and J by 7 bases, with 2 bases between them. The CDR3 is CASSLENEQFF. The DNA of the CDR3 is TGTGCCAGCAGCTTAGAAAATGAGCAGTTCTTC.

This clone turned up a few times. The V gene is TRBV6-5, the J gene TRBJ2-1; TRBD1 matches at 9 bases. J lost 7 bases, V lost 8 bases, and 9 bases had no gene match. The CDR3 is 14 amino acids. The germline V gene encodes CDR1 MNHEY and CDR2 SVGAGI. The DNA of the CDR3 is TGTGCCAGCCGGGGGACAGGGTCTATTAATGAGCAGTTCTTC. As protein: CASRGTGSINEQFF.

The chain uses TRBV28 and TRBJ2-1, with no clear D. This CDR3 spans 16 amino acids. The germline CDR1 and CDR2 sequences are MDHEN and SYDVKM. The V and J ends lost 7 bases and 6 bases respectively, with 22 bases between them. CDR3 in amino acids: CASNVQGGRPSNEQFF. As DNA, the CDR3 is TGTGCCAGCAATGTGCAAGGCGGCAGGCCCTCCAATGAGCAGTTCTTC.

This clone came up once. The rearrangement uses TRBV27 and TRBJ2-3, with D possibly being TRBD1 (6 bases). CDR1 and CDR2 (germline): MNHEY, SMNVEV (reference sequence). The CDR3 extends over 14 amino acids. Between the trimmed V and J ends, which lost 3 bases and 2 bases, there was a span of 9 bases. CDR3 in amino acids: CASSFTGPTDTQYF. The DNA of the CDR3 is TGTGCCAGCAGTTTCACAGGGCCCACAGATACGCAGTATTTT.

CDR3 nucleotides: TGTGCCAGCAGCCGGGACAACGATAATCAGCCCCAGCATTTT. Protein sequence: CASSRDNDNQPQHF. This rearrangement joins TRBV7-9 to TRBJ1-5; tentatively, D is TRBD1 (6 bases). The CDR3 runs to 14 residues. Trimming pared 5 bases from V and 4 bases from J, leaving 12 bases between. Germline CDR1 reads SEHNR; CDR2 reads FQNEAQ (reference sequence). Full variable domain (rest looked up from reference TRBV7-9 and TRBJ1-5): DTGVSQNPRHKITKRGQNVTFRCDPISEHNRLYWYRQTLGQGPEFLTYFQNEAQLEKSRLLSDRFSAERPKGSFSTLEIQRTEQGDSAMYLCASSRDNDNQPQHFGDGTRLSIL.

CDR3 sequence: CASSLGLGRQTSSGNTIYF. Written as DNA, the CDR3 is TGTGCCAGCAGCTTAGGATTGGGACGGCAAACCTCCTCTGGAAACACCATATATTTT. This chain links TRBV7-8 with TRBJ1-3, with a tentative D call TRBD1 (5 bases). V lost 1 base to trimming and J lost 0 bases, with 19 bases between them. This CDR3 contains 19 residues. Germline CDR1 reads SGHVS; CDR2 reads FQNEAQ.

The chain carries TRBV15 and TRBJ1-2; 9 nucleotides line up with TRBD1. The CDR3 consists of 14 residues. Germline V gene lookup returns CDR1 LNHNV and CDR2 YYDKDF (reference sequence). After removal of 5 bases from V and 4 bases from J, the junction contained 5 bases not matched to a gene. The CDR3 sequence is CATSLTGGVYGYTF. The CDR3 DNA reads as TGTGCCACCAGCCTAACAGGGGGCGTCTATGGCTACACCTTC.